The 15 T cell receptor beta chains below all came from one sample that was sequenced in a study of T-cell reconstitution after alpha-beta-depleted transplantation in children. Researchers prepared the TCRbeta library using unique molecular identifiers, the study reports. TCRdb fed the PCR reads into MiXCR, producing one record per CDR3 protein. Of under 8,500 distinct CDR3 sequences listed, about 10% are singletons. Sequencing was performed on PBMCs, mostly from graft donor cells, taken 180 days after TCRalphabeta/CD19-depleted stem cell transplant. These receptors all come from a child younger than two who had a stem cell transplant for acute myeloid leukemia, so the T cells may come from the graft donor.

This clonotype was observed many times. The J gene is TRBJ2-3, the V gene TRBV6-1; D tentatively fits TRBD1 or TRBD2 (5 bases each). CDR3 length equals 16 residues. V was clipped by 6 bases and J by 0 bases, with 16 bases between them. The germline CDR1 and CDR2 sequences are MNHNS and SASEGT. In nucleotides, the CDR3 is TGTGCCAGCAGCCGGGACGCAGGTACTAGCACAGATACGCAGTATTTT. This encodes CASSRDAGTSTDTQYF.

This chain joins TRBV6-2 or TRBV6-3 and TRBJ2-7, with D perhaps matching TRBD1 (7 bases). The CDR3 consists of 11 residues. The ends were cut back, 8 bases at V and 5 bases at J, with 10 bases in the middle. Germline assignment: CDR1 MNHEY and CDR2 SVGEGT. This CDR3 is CASSRGDEQYF. The DNA for the CDR3 is TGTGCCAGCTCCAGGGGGGACGAGCAGTACTTC.

There are many counts of this clonotype. The V gene is TRBV3-1, the J gene TRBJ2-3; D perhaps matches TRBD2 (5 bases). The CDR3 length is 16 residues. Trimming took 0 bases from V and 3 from J, leaving 13 bases between them. Per germline, CDR1 LGHDT and CDR2 YNNKEL (reference sequence). The CDR3 bases are TGTGCCAGCAGCCAAGATTCCGAGGGCCGGACAGATACGCAGTATTTT. It is translated as CASSQDSEGRTDTQYF.

As to this clonotype: This may be a read error, as it is one base from a much larger clone. The chain uses TRBV18 and TRBJ2-7, with a tentative D call TRBD1 (6 bases). The V gene lost 4 bases and the J gene lost 3 bases, with 16 bases spanning the gap. Germline CDR1 and CDR2: KGHSH and LQKENI. The CDR3 runs 15 residues. The CDR3 loop is CASSLQGPSVYEQYF. CDR3 nucleotides: TGTGCCAGCTCACTACAGGGCCCCTCTGTCTACGAGCAGTACTTC.

This clonotype has ten or more counts. The chain has TRBV6-4 and TRBJ2-5; 8 bases agree with TRBD1. Germline trimming cut 5 bases from V and 5 bases from J; bases unmatched to any gene: 31. The CDR3 consists of 22 residues. Germline lookup yields CDR1 MRHNA and CDR2 SNTAGT. CDR3 nucleotide sequence: TGTGCCAGCAGTCCAGGGGGCCTAGGTATTTTACGGCCAGGATCAGAGTCGGAGACCCAGTACTTC. It is translated as CASSPGGLGILRPGSESETQYF.

The sample holds many counts of this clonotype. The J gene is TRBJ2-7, the V gene TRBV6-5; 8 nucleotides align to TRBD1. With V trimmed by 2 bases and J by 5 bases, 5 bases remained unmatched. This CDR3 spans 14 amino acids. From germline, CDR1 is MNHEY and CDR2 SVGAGI. As DNA, the CDR3 is TGTGCCAGCAGTTACGCCAGGGGGCGCAACGAGCAGTACTTC. Residues: CASSYARGRNEQYF.

To note about this clonotype: An end of the junction does not agree with germline; a read error may underlie this. V usage is TRBV6-2 or TRBV6-3 and J usage is TRBJ2-1; 8 nucleotides match TRBD1. The germline CDR1 and CDR2 sequences are MNHEY and SVGEGT. This CDR3 is 15 amino acids long. The CDR3 here is CASSYQGAQRNVQFF. In DNA form, the CDR3 reads TGTGCCAGCAGTTACCAGGGGGCCCAAAGGAATGTGCAGTTCTTC.

In its sample, this clonotype was seen many times. The CDR3, as DNA: TGTGCCAGCAGTCAGGGACTAGCGGGACAAAGGGGTGAGCAGTTCTTC. It yields the protein CASSQGLAGQRGEQFF. V usage is TRBV2 and J usage is TRBJ2-1; TRBD2 agrees at 13 bases. The CDR3 extends over 16 amino acids. Germline assignment: CDR1 SNHLY and CDR2 FYNNEI. Trimming took 5 bases from V and 9 from J; bases not matched to a gene: 10.

In this sample, this clonotype is medium-sized. V is TRBV4-2 and J is TRBJ2-1; the D is unclear. Trimming removed 0 bases from V and 7 bases from J, with 7 bases in between. CDR3 length: 13 amino acids. Germline V gene sequence: CDR1 LGHNA, CDR2 YNFKEQ. CDR3 coding DNA: TGTGCCAGCAGCCAAGATCAAGGGAATGAGCAGTTCTTC. Its protein product is CASSQDQGNEQFF.

This clonotype was found many times. V usage is TRBV6-5 and J usage is TRBJ2-7; 9 bases agree with TRBD1. The V segment lost 6 bases and the J segment 5 bases; nucleotides outside the gene matches: 11. This CDR3 is 15 amino acids long. CDR1 and CDR2 from the germline V gene are MNHEY and SVGAGI. The CDR3: CASSPGTGSSHEQYF. The CDR3, as DNA: TGTGCCAGCAGCCCCGGGACAGGGTCATCCCACGAGCAGTACTTC.

At least ten counts were recorded for this clonotype. The chain uses TRBV6-1 and TRBJ2-5, with TRBD1 identical over 7 bases. The CDR3 is made up of 17 amino acids. V lost 5 bases to trimming and J lost 2 bases; unmatched junction nucleotides: 14. Germline V gene data show CDR1 as MNHNS and CDR2 as SASEGT. For the CDR3, the DNA is TGTGCCAGCAGTACCCTCCTGAGGGTCAGGGGGCAAGAGACCCAGTACTTC. It yields the protein CASSTLLRVRGQETQYF.

This clonotype occurred many times. The chain recombines TRBV7-8 with TRBJ2-3; no definite D call. The V gene's germline CDR1 is SGHVS and CDR2 FQNEAQ. Trimming removed 6 bases at V and 0 bases at J, with 13 bases between. The CDR3 runs 15 residues. The CDR3 sequence: CASSHLGLSTDTQYF. The CDR3, as DNA: TGTGCCAGCAGTCATCTAGGGTTAAGCACAGATACGCAGTATTTT.

This clonotype was seen at least ten times. The V call is TRBV20-1, the J call TRBJ2-3; 13 nucleotides match TRBD2. The CDR3 extends over 15 amino acids. The V gene end was trimmed by 3 bases and the J gene end by 1 base; junction bases not matched to a gene: 1. Germline-derived CDR1 and CDR2 are DFQATT and SNEGSKA (reference sequence). CDR3 bases: TGCAGTGCTAGGGGACTAGCGGGACGCACAGATACGCAGTATTTT. It is translated as CSARGLAGRTDTQYF.

This clonotype is medium-sized by share. V and J are TRBV20-1 and TRBJ2-2; 8 nucleotides match TRBD2. Unmatched junction bases numbered 2, after V lost 7 bases and J lost 1 base. CDR3 size: 13 residues. Germline CDR1 and CDR2: DFQATT and SNEGSKA (reference sequence). CDR3 in amino acids: CSVREGNTGELFF. The CDR3, as DNA: TGCAGTGTCCGGGAGGGGAACACCGGGGAGCTGTTTTTT.

This clonotype was found many times. The chain has TRBV28 and TRBJ2-3; 8 positions agree with TRBD1. V gave up 10 bases and J gave up 6 bases; unmatched junction bases: 15. In germline, CDR1 is MDHEN, CDR2 SYDVKM. The CDR3 has 15 amino acids. The chain's CDR3 is CATKPTGQATDTQYF. DNA for the CDR3: TGTGCCACCAAACCTACGGGACAGGCCACGGATACGCAGTATTTT.